Below are 19 T cell receptor beta chains sequenced from a single sample in a study of blood T cell repertoires in COVID-19. Sequencing used immunoSEQ multiplex PCR; TCRdb keeps in-frame clones, though not all of them. The table has over 200,000 clones, roughly nine tenths seen once. Sequenced sample: PBMCs or T cells enriched from blood (not recorded which). Receptors originate from a woman younger than 45 with acute COVID-19.

The sample holds one count of this clone. The chain carries TRBV5-5 and TRBJ1-6, with D perhaps TRBD1 (6 bases). V lost 4 bases and J 7 bases, leaving 18 bases between the germline ends. Germline V gives CDR1 SGHKS, CDR2 YYEKEE (reference sequence). There are 16 residues in the CDR3. The CDR3 nucleotides are TGTGCCAGCAGCCCGTGGGGGGGGCAGACGAATTCACCCCTCCACTTT. This gives the protein CASSPWGGQTNSPLHF.

V gene TRBV3-1 (or the pseudogene TRBV3-2) combines with J gene TRBJ2-1, with 9 bases lining up with TRBD1. V trimming: 0 bases; J trimming: 12 bases; junction bases outside the gene matches: 6. CDR3 length: 14 amino acids. The germline V gene encodes CDR1 LGHDT and CDR2 YNNKEL (reference sequence). The CDR3 bases are TGTGCCAGCAGCCAAGATTGGGGACAGGGCTCGCAGTTCTTC. Protein sequence: CASSQDWGQGSQFF.

The rearrangement uses TRBV29-1 and TRBJ1-4; tentative D call: TRBD1 (6 bases). This CDR3 spans 13 amino acids. Germline V gene data show CDR1 as SQVTM and CDR2 as ANQGSEA. Between the trimmed V and J ends, which lost 7 bases and 0 bases, there was a span of 9 bases. CDR3 in DNA: TGCAGCGCCGCAGGGGCAACTAATGAAAAACTGTTTTTT. This encodes CSAAGATNEKLFF.

V gene TRBV19 combines with J gene TRBJ1-5; TRBD1 might be the D (5 bases). CDR3 size: 14 residues. Germline assignment: CDR1 LNHDA and CDR2 SQIVND (reference sequence). The V end was cut by 7 bases, the J end by 2 bases, with 12 bases between. CDR3 in DNA: TGTGCCAGTAATCGCAGGGAGGGCAATCAGCCCCAGCATTTT. Protein: CASNRREGNQPQHF.

The chain joins TRBV11-2 to TRBJ2-6; 7 nucleotides match TRBD1. Germline V gene sequence: CDR1 SGHAT, CDR2 FQNNGV. This CDR3 has 16 residues. The junction had 8 bases not matched to a gene; V was cut back by 5 bases and J by 4 bases. The CDR3 is CASSNRQGLGANVLTF. DNA of the CDR3: TGTGCCAGCAGCAACCGACAGGGTCTCGGGGCCAACGTCCTGACTTTC.

The DNA for the CDR3 is TGTGCCAGCAGCCTCCTCCGAGAGGCCCTCTACGAGCAGTACTTC. It encodes CASSLLREALYEQYF. The chain carries TRBV27 and TRBJ2-7; D is uncertain. Germline loops: CDR1 MNHEY, CDR2 SMNVEV (reference sequence). Trimming removed 6 bases at V and 3 bases at J, with 18 bases between. The CDR3 covers 15 residues.

This chain links TRBV5-1 with TRBJ2-7; perhaps TRBD2 as D (6 bases). The CDR3 loop spans 13 amino acids. With 4 bases removed from V and 2 bases from J, the gap between germline ends came to 10 bases. The germline CDR1 and CDR2 sequences are SGHRS and YFSETQ. CDR3 sequence (DNA): TGCGCCAGCAGCCCGGCGGGGACCTACGAGCAGTACTTC. Its protein is CASSPAGTYEQYF.

J is TRBJ1-3 and V is TRBV18; maybe TRBD1 (6 bases). V was shortened by 3 bases and J by 0 bases, with 15 bases between the two germline ends. CDR1 is KGHSH, CDR2 LQKENI, per germline. The CDR3 length is 17 residues. This CDR3 is CASSPPSPTGSGNTIYF. In DNA, the CDR3 is TGTGCCAGCTCACCGCCCTCTCCGACAGGCTCTGGAAACACCATATATTTT.

The chain's CDR3 is CASTSDGPGANQPQHF. The CDR3 DNA reads as TGTGCCAGTACCTCGGACGGGCCTGGGGCCAATCAGCCCCAGCATTTT. The V gene is TRBV19, the J gene TRBJ1-5, with a possible D match to TRBD1 (5 bases). Germline loops: CDR1 LNHDA, CDR2 SQIVND (reference sequence). This CDR3 has 16 residues. Trimming left V 7 bases short and J 3 bases short, with 19 bases between.

This rearrangement joins TRBV3-1 (or the pseudogene TRBV3-2) to TRBJ2-7; D remains ambiguous. Germline-derived CDR1 and CDR2 are LGHDT and YNNKEL (reference sequence). V lost 0 bases to trimming and J lost 5 bases, with 14 bases between them. The CDR3 is 15 residues long. Here the CDR3 reads CASSQDLESPHEQYF. The CDR3 bases are TGTGCCAGCAGCCAAGATTTGGAGTCCCCTCACGAGCAGTACTTC.

CDR3 residues: CAWTLGASVGELFF. DNA for the CDR3: TGTGCCTGGACCCTGGGGGCATCGGTCGGGGAGCTGTTTTTT. J is TRBJ2-2 and V is TRBV30, with D perhaps TRBD1 (6 bases). This CDR3 region has 14 residues. V lost 4 bases to trimming and J lost 7 bases, with 16 bases between them. From germline, CDR1 is GTSNPN and CDR2 SVGIG (reference sequence).

The V call is TRBV6-5, the J call TRBJ2-7, with 7 bases that match TRBD2. Germline trimming cut 2 bases from V and 3 bases from J; bases unmatched to any gene: 10. Germline V CDR1 and CDR2: MNHEY, SVGAGI. This CDR3 has 16 residues. The CDR3, as DNA: TGTGCCAGCAGTTACGGGGGAGGGCTGGGAATCTACGAGCAGTACTTC. This codes for CASSYGGGLGIYEQYF.

V gene TRBV28 combines with J gene TRBJ2-6; D is undetermined. This CDR3 spans 14 amino acids. Per germline, CDR1 MDHEN and CDR2 SYDVKM. The V end was cut by 6 bases, the J end by 4 bases, with 10 bases between. The CDR3 DNA is TGTGCCAGCAGCTCACCTACCGGGGCCAACGTCCTGACTTTC. Translating it yields CASSSPTGANVLTF.

The chain uses TRBV2 and TRBJ1-5; a weak D match, TRBD1 (6 bases). V was pared by 7 bases and J by 3 bases, with 13 bases between. CDR1 is SNHLY, CDR2 FYNNEI, per germline. This CDR3 spans 14 amino acids. The CDR3 DNA reads TGTGCCAGCACCCAAGGACAGTCCAATCAGCCCCAGCATTTT. Protein sequence: CASTQGQSNQPQHF.

The chain employs TRBV7-9 and TRBJ1-2; D perhaps matches TRBD1 (5 bases). Trimming left V 4 bases short and J 6 bases short, with 18 bases between. CDR1 is SEHNR, CDR2 FQNEAQ, per germline (reference sequence). The CDR3 covers 15 residues. CDR3 region: CASSSTRQQVHGYTF. CDR3 nucleotides: TGTGCCAGCAGCTCTACCAGACAGCAGGTCCATGGCTACACCTTC.

The CDR3 protein is CASSETGSGANVLTF. CDR3 DNA: TGTGCCAGCAGCGAGACAGGTTCTGGGGCCAACGTCCTGACTTTC. The V call is TRBV25-1, the J call TRBJ2-6; D possibly corresponds to TRBD1 (6 bases). Germline V gene data show CDR1 as MGHDK and CDR2 as SYGVNS. This CDR3 is built from 15 residues. V shed 6 bases and J shed 1 base, with 10 bases lying between them.

The chain is built from TRBV30 and TRBJ1-1, with 7 positions matching TRBD1. The V and J ends lost 5 bases and 5 bases, in that order; junction bases with no gene match: 14. Germline V gene lookup returns CDR1 GTSNPN and CDR2 SVGIG (reference sequence). The CDR3 is 15 residues long. The CDR3 sequence is CAWEQGRFGKTEAFF. CDR3 DNA sequence: TGTGCCTGGGAACAGGGGAGATTTGGAAAAACTGAAGCTTTCTTT.

V is TRBV5-1 and J is TRBJ2-1, with TRBD2 identical over 8 bases. V shed 0 bases, J shed 7 bases, and the junction held 9 bases outside the gene matches. This CDR3 comprises 16 residues. Per the germline V gene, CDR1 is SGHRS and CDR2 is YFSETQ. CDR3 sequence: CASSLVTGGVRNEQFF. CDR3 DNA: TGCGCCAGCAGCTTGGTGACCGGGGGGGTACGGAATGAGCAGTTCTTC. The full variable domain, completed using reference TRBV5-1 and TRBJ2-1, is KAGVTQTPRYLIKTRGQQVTLSCSPISGHRSVSWYQQTPGQGLQFLFEYFSETQRNKGNFPGRFSGRQFSNSRSEMNVSTLELGDSALYLCASSLVTGGVRNEQFFGPGTRLTVL.

This clone was recorded only once. The rearrangement uses TRBV19 and TRBJ2-1, with D possibly matching TRBD2 (5 bases). CDR1 and CDR2 (germline): LNHDA, SQIVND (reference sequence). Trimming left V 5 bases short and J 7 bases short, with 15 bases between. This CDR3 region has 14 residues. CDR3 region: CASSSGPRGNEQFF. The CDR3 nucleotides read TGTGCCAGTAGTTCTGGACCCCGAGGGAATGAGCAGTTCTTC.